There are many counts of the clone carrying this T cell receptor (beta chain). This sample was taken from a study of T cell changes during pregnancy in multiple sclerosis. This table comes from immunoSEQ multiplex PCR, and its TCRdb copy is limited to in-frame clones, with some not included. This table holds over 70,000 clones, 85% to 95% found once. The sample here was peripheral blood, taken in the first trimester of pregnancy. This sequence was found in a female donor with multiple sclerosis, enrolled in a pregnancy study.

CDR3 in DNA: TGTGCCAGCAGCGCTACTGAGTCCGGCAATCAGCCCCAGCATTTT. Its translation: CASSATESGNQPQHF. The V gene is TRBV7-9, the J gene TRBJ1-5; no definite D call. The CDR3 runs 15 residues. The V gene lost 5 bases and the J gene lost 2 bases, with 13 bases spanning the gap. Germline CDR1 and CDR2: SEHNR and FQNEAQ (reference sequence).